A selection of T cell receptor beta chains follows, all from one sample in a study of blood T cell repertoires in COVID-19. Data came from immunoSEQ multiplex PCR; TCRdb stores just in-frame clones and leaves some out. The table lists around 130,000 clones, around 77% of them singletons. Material for sequencing was peripheral blood. Receptor source: a human donor in a cohort sampled during active COVID-19. Each CDR3 is given with its conserved first and last residue. The D gene is left open where the match is weak. Not all rows give a size; the values are once, few, many and, for expanded clones, a class.

j_call: TRBJ1-1; clone_size: NA; d_call: TRBD1; v_call: TRBV10-2; cdr3_nt: TGCGCCAGCAGTGAATGGACAGGGCACACTGAAGCTTTCTTT; cdr3_aa: CASSEWTGHTEAFF
j_call: TRBJ2-2; clone_size: NA; d_call: TRBD1; v_call: TRBV7-9; cdr3_nt: TGTGCCAGCAGCCACCGGGACAGTAACACCGGGGAGCTGTTTTTT; cdr3_aa: CASSHRDSNTGELFF
j_call: TRBJ1-6; clone_size: NA; d_call: NA; v_call: TRBV5-1; cdr3_nt: TGCGCCAGCAGCTTACTCCTCGGGTCCTATAATTCACCCCTCCACTTT; cdr3_aa: CASSLLLGSYNSPLHF
j_call: TRBJ1-1; clone_size: NA; d_call: NA; v_call: TRBV11-2; cdr3_nt: TGTGCCAGCAGCGGACTGGGAAACACTGAAGCTTTCTTT; cdr3_aa: CASSGLGNTEAFF
j_call: TRBJ2-6; clone_size: NA; d_call: TRBD1; v_call: TRBV2; cdr3_nt: TGTGCCAGCAGGAGACAGGGGAGCTCTGGGGCCAACGTCCTGACTTTC; cdr3_aa: CASRRQGSSGANVLTF
j_call: TRBJ1-1; clone_size: few; d_call: TRBD1; v_call: TRBV7-9; cdr3_nt: TGTGCCAGCAGCGCTCTGGACAGGGCTAACACTGAAGCTTTCTTT; cdr3_aa: CASSALDRANTEAFF
j_call: TRBJ2-2; clone_size: NA; d_call: NA; v_call: TRBV3-1/TRBV3-2; cdr3_nt: TGTGCCAGCAGCCCAAATACCCGGCTAGAAATCACCGGGGAGCTGTTTTTT; cdr3_aa: CASSPNTRLEITGELFF
j_call: TRBJ2-5; clone_size: NA; d_call: TRBD2; v_call: TRBV20-1; cdr3_nt: TGCAGTGCTAGTCCACCTTCACCGACTAGCGGGGGCCAAGAGACCCAGTACTTC; cdr3_aa: CSASPPSPTSGGQETQYF
j_call: TRBJ2-3; clone_size: NA; d_call: TRBD2; v_call: TRBV19; cdr3_nt: TGTGCCACGGCTGATTTGCGGGGGTTCACAGATACGCAGTATTTT; cdr3_aa: CATADLRGFTDTQYF
j_call: TRBJ1-1; clone_size: NA; d_call: TRBD1; v_call: TRBV19; cdr3_nt: TGTGCCAGTAGTACTCTGACAGGGGTGGCCACTGAAGCTTTCTTT; cdr3_aa: CASSTLTGVATEAFF
j_call: TRBJ2-5; clone_size: NA; d_call: TRBD1; v_call: TRBV15; cdr3_nt: TGTGCCACCAGCAGAGACCGGACAGGGGCCGGAAGAGAGACCCAGTACTTC; cdr3_aa: CATSRDRTGAGRETQYF
j_call: TRBJ2-2; clone_size: NA; d_call: TRBD1; v_call: TRBV7-9; cdr3_nt: TGTGCCAGCCGACCCGAGGGACAGCCCGGGGAGCTGTTTTTT; cdr3_aa: CASRPEGQPGELFF
j_call: TRBJ1-6; clone_size: once; d_call: NA; v_call: TRBV5-1; cdr3_nt: TGCGCCAGCAGCTTGTTGGGAGGGAAGAATAATTCACCCCTCCACTTT; cdr3_aa: CASSLLGGKNNSPLHF
j_call: TRBJ2-7; clone_size: few; d_call: TRBD2; v_call: TRBV2; cdr3_nt: TGTGCCAGCGGGGAGGGAGTACCCCCCTACGAGCAGTACTTC; cdr3_aa: CASGEGVPPYEQYF
j_call: TRBJ2-7; clone_size: NA; d_call: NA; v_call: TRBV16; cdr3_nt: TGTGCCAGCAGCCAGCCAGGGTTAGAGTACGAGCAGTACTTC; cdr3_aa: CASSQPGLEYEQYF
j_call: TRBJ2-2; clone_size: NA; d_call: NA; v_call: TRBV10-3; cdr3_nt: TGTGCCATCAGTGAGTCGACTACTCTTACCGGGGAGCTGTTTTTT; cdr3_aa: CAISESTTLTGELFF
j_call: TRBJ2-2; clone_size: NA; d_call: TRBD1; v_call: TRBV28; cdr3_nt: TGTGCCAGCAGTTTATGGCAGGGGGACACCGGGGAGCTGTTTTTT; cdr3_aa: CASSLWQGDTGELFF
j_call: TRBJ2-2; clone_size: NA; d_call: TRBD2; v_call: TRBV28; cdr3_nt: TGTGCCAGCTTATCGGGGGGGGCAGGCACCGGGGAGCTGTTTTTT; cdr3_aa: CASLSGGAGTGELFF
j_call: TRBJ2-7; clone_size: NA; d_call: NA; v_call: TRBV20-1; cdr3_nt: TGCAGTGCTAGTCCTGGGACATCCGGGCGACCCTACGAGCAGTACTTC; cdr3_aa: CSASPGTSGRPYEQYF
j_call: TRBJ2-3; clone_size: once; d_call: NA; v_call: TRBV29-1; cdr3_nt: TGCAGCTCCAGATTCACAGATACGCAGTATTTT; cdr3_aa: CSSRFTDTQYF
j_call: TRBJ1-1; clone_size: NA; d_call: NA; v_call: TRBV21-1; cdr3_nt: TGTGCCAGCAGCAAAAGGGCCCTGGAGGCCAGCGGGAATACTGAAGCTTTCTTT; cdr3_aa: CASSKRALEASGNTEAFF
j_call: TRBJ1-1; clone_size: NA; d_call: TRBD1; v_call: TRBV5-1; cdr3_nt: TGCGCCAGCAGCTTGGAAGCAAGCCTCCAGGGGGCGCATACTGAAGCTTTCTTT; cdr3_aa: CASSLEASLQGAHTEAFF